Listed here are 11 T cell receptor beta chains from one sample, sequenced in a study of T-cell memory formation after mild COVID-19. One entry per CDR3 protein results from TCRdb running MiXCR on the 5' RACE reads. The sample shows about 57,000 distinct CDR3 sequences, 12% of them seen only once. The sample taken for sequencing was PBMCs or a T cell subset sorted from them (not recorded which). These receptors were collected from a young man who had mild COVID-19 (a few samples of this study predate the infection). Cell type and time point are not known.

This clonotype was picked up a small number of times. The chain has TRBV4-1 and TRBJ1-4; TRBD1 agrees at 8 bases. This CDR3 spans 16 amino acids. Germline V gives CDR1 MGHRA, CDR2 YSYEKL. J gave up 7 bases and V 3 bases, and 10 bases lay outside the gene matches. This chain's CDR3 is CASSHLLDRAGEKLFF. Here the CDR3 DNA reads TGCGCCAGCAGCCACCTTCTGGACAGGGCCGGTGAAAAACTGTTTTTT.

This clonotype was counted at least ten times. The J gene is TRBJ2-7, the V gene TRBV4-2; D remains ambiguous. V dropped 1 base and J dropped 7 bases, with 14 bases sitting between them. Germline CDR1 LGHNA, CDR2 YNFKEQ. The CDR3 consists of 14 residues. CDR3 DNA sequence: TGTGCCAGCAGCCAAGCACCGGCTCTGGGTGAGCAGTACTTC. Its translation is CASSQAPALGEQYF.

This clonotype showed up many times. The chain employs TRBV9 and TRBJ2-3; 13 nucleotides line up with TRBD2. CDR3 length equals 17 residues. The V and J ends lost 4 bases and 2 bases, in that order; junction bases with no gene match: 7. Germline CDR1 reads SGDLS; CDR2 reads YYNGEE. The CDR3 region has the DNA TGTGCCAGCAGCCTCCGGACTAGCGGGGGCCTCACAGATACGCAGTATTTT. It yields the protein CASSLRTSGGLTDTQYF.

V gene TRBV5-5 combines with J gene TRBJ1-1, with D possibly TRBD1 on 6 matching bases. Germline-derived CDR1 and CDR2 are SGHKS and YYEKEE (reference sequence). Trimming removed 1 base at V and 5 bases at J, with 21 bases between. This CDR3 comprises 17 residues. CDR3 region: CASSLWRVGTLSTEAFF. As DNA, the CDR3 is TGTGCCAGCAGCTTGTGGCGCGTCGGGACACTAAGTACTGAAGCTTTCTTT.

This rearrangement joins TRBV27 to TRBJ2-3; D is perhaps TRBD1 (6 bases). The CDR3 has 16 residues. V was clipped by 7 bases and J by 4 bases, with 21 bases between them. Per germline, CDR1 MNHEY and CDR2 SMNVEV (reference sequence). The CDR3 DNA reads as TGTGCCAGCACCTCGGCGTGGGGGCGTTTTGCAGATACGCAGTATTTT. It encodes CASTSAWGRFADTQYF.

In this sample, this clonotype turned up a few times. The rearrangement uses TRBV14 and TRBJ2-7; 9 nucleotides line up with TRBD2. This CDR3 has 13 residues. Germline V CDR1 and CDR2: SGHDN, FVKESK. Trimming cost V 4 bases and J 5 bases; bases outside gene matches: 3. The DNA of the CDR3 is TGTGCCAGCAGCCGGACTAGCGCCCACGAGCAGTACTTC. Protein: CASSRTSAHEQYF. The full variable domain, in which reference TRBV14 and TRBJ2-7 provide the parts outside the CDR3, is EAGVTQFPSHSVIEKGQTVTLRCDPISGHDNLYWYRRVMGKEIKFLLHFVKESKQDESGMPNNRFLAERTGGTYSTLKVQPAELEDSGVYFCASSRTSAHEQYFGPGTRLTVT.

This clonotype came up many times. This rearrangement joins TRBV7-2 to TRBJ2-7, with D tentatively TRBD2 (6 bases). This CDR3 contains 15 residues. With 0 bases removed from V and 0 bases from J, the gap between germline ends came to 9 bases. Germline V gene sequence: CDR1 SGHTA, CDR2 FQGNSA. The CDR3 loop is CASSLAPGASYEQYV. For the CDR3, the DNA is TGTGCCAGCAGCTTAGCTCCGGGAGCCTCCTACGAGCAGTACGTC.

J is TRBJ2-2 and V is TRBV5-1; D call uncertain. There are 13 residues in the CDR3. CDR1 is SGHRS, CDR2 YFSETQ, per germline. V lost 4 bases and J lost 5, with 9 bases in between. The CDR3 is CASSGPGTGELFF. The CDR3 DNA follows: TGCGCCAGCAGCGGCCCAGGAACCGGGGAGCTGTTTTTT. Complete variable domain (other parts from reference TRBV5-1 and TRBJ2-2): KAGVTQTPRYLIKTRGQQVTLSCSPISGHRSVSWYQQTPGQGLQFLFEYFSETQRNKGNFPGRFSGRQFSNSRSEMNVSTLELGDSALYLCASSGPGTGELFFGEGSRLTVL.

The rearrangement joins TRBV4-1 to TRBJ2-6; TRBD2 matches at 10 bases. Looked up from germline, CDR1 is MGHRA and CDR2 is YSYEKL. Trimming took 0 bases from V and 2 from J; bases not matched to a gene: 10. There are 20 residues in the CDR3. This CDR3 is CASSQDREAGGSTGANVLTF. CDR3 nucleotide sequence: TGCGCCAGCAGCCAAGATCGGGAAGCGGGGGGGTCGACTGGGGCCAACGTCCTGACTTTC.

There are many counts of this clonotype. This chain links TRBV6-2 or TRBV6-3 with TRBJ2-5; 10 positions match TRBD2. The length of the CDR3 is 17 residues. Germline CDR1 and CDR2: MNHEY and SVGEGT. Losses at the gene ends were 6 bases for V and 5 bases for J; bases not matched to a gene: 15. The CDR3 sequence is CASSDLPRTSGPETQYF. CDR3 sequence (DNA): TGTGCCAGCAGCGATTTACCGAGGACTAGCGGTCCGGAGACCCAGTACTTC.

This clonotype showed up just once. The chain is built from TRBV2 and TRBJ1-1; D gene uncertain. The V gene lost 0 bases and the J gene lost 3 bases, with 5 bases spanning the gap. The CDR3 runs to 13 residues. CDR1 SNHLY and CDR2 FYNNEI come from the germline V gene. The CDR3 is CASSEAGYTEAFF. CDR3 nucleotide sequence: TGTGCCAGCAGTGAAGCAGGATACACTGAAGCTTTCTTT.